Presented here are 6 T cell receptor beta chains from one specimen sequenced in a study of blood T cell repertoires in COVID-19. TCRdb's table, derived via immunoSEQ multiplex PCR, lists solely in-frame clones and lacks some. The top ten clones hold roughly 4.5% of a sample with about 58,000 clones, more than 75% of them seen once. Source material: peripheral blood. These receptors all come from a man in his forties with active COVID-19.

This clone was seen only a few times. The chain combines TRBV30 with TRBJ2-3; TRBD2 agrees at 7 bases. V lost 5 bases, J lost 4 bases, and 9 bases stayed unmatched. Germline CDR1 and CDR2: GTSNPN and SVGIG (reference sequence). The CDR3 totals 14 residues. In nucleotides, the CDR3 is TGTGCCTGGGGGCGGGCGGGAGAGGCAGATACGCAGTATTTT. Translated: CAWGRAGEADTQYF.

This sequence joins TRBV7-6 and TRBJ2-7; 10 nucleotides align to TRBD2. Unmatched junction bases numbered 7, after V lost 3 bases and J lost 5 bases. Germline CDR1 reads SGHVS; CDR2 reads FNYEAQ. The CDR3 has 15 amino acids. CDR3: CASSFGLAEGDEQYF. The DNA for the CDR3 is TGTGCCAGCAGCTTCGGACTAGCGGAAGGGGACGAGCAGTACTTC.

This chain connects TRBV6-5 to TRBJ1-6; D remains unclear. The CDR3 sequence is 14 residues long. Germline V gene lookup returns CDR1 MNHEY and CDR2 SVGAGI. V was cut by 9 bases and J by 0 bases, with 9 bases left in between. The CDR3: CASLPSSYNSPLHF. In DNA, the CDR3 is TGTGCCAGTTTACCTAGCTCCTATAATTCACCCCTCCACTTT.

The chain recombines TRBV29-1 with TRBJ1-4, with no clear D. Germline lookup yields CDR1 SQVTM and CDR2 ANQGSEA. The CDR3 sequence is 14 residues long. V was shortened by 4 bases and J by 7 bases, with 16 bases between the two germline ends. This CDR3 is CSVAPGVNREKLFF. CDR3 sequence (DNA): TGCAGCGTTGCCCCCGGGGTTAATCGTGAAAAACTGTTTTTT.

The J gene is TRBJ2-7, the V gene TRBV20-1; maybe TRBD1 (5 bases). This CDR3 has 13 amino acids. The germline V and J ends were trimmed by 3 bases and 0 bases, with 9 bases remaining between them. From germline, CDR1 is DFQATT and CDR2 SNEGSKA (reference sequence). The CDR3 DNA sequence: TGCAGTGCTAGTAAGGGGTTCTCCTACGAGCAGTACTTC. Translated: CSASKGFSYEQYF.

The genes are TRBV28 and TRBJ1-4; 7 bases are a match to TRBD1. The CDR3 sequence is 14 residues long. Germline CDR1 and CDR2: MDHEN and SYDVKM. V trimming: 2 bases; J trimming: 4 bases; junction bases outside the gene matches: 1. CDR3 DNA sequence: TGTGCCAGCAGTTTACAGGGGGTTAATGAAAAACTGTTTTTT. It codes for CASSLQGVNEKLFF.